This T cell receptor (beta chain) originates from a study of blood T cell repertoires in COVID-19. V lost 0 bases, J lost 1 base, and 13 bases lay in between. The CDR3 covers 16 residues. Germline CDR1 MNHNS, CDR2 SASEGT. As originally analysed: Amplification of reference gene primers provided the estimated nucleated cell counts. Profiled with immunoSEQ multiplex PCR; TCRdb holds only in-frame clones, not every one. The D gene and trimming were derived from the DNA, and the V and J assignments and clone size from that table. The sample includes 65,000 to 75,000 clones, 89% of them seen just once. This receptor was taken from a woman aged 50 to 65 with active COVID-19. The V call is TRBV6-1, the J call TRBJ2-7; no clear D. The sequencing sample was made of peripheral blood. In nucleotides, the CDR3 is TGTGCCAGCAGTGAAGCTAGACTCTACTCATCCTACGAGCAGTACTTC. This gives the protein CASSEARLYSSYEQYF.